This paragraph covers one T cell receptor (beta chain) sequence. The entry originates in a study of blood T cell repertoires in COVID-19. Study details: The United States, Italy and Spain supplied acute and convalescent COVID-19 samples. From T cells, B-cell-depleted T cells, or PBMCs came the material, which was cDNA or gDNA.

Patients from Seattle were sampled longitudinally, starting during active infection. Authors' processing steps: Scientists estimated how many nucleated cells there were by amplifying reference gene primers. Method: immunoSEQ multiplex PCR; TCRdb's copy keeps in-frame clones and lacks some. From that table come the V and J calls and clone size; the DNA was used to work out D and trimming. The sample shows tens of thousands of clones, about nine tenths of them seen only once. This clonotype was sampled from a man aged 50-60 years with COVID-19, enrolled during active disease. The sequencing input was peripheral blood.

The CDR3 here is CASSLDYYGYTF. CDR3 coding DNA: TGTGCCAGTAGTCTGGACTACTATGGCTACACCTTC. The rearrangement links TRBV19 to TRBJ1-2; no clear D gene. CDR1 and CDR2 (germline): LNHDA, SQIVND (reference sequence). Between the trimmed V and J ends, which lost 5 bases and 3 bases, there was a span of 7 bases. The CDR3 extends over 12 amino acids.